Below, one T cell receptor (beta chain) is given with its context. This receptor's antigen is unknown. No much larger clonotype is one base removed from it; base qualities were not supplied. Genomic DNA was isolated from the sorted cells so that the TCRbeta CDR3 region could be sequenced. The immunoSEQ Assay was used for sequencing of TCRbeta CDR3 regions. Held by TCRdb, this immuneACCESS table contains in-frame sequences only and omits some clones. Under half of the omission traces to an unresolved V gene where checked; the cause of the rest is unknown. The table for this sample lists some 86,000 clones; about nine tenths of them were counted only once. Around 7% of the sample lies in the top ten. The data were taken from a study of OX40 agonist ivuxolimab in advanced cancers. With regard to the full study: Ivuxolimab was a fully human IgG2 agonistic monoclonal antibody targeting the costimulatory receptor OX40 (CD134). Intravenous ivuxolimab was administered to patients every 2 weeks at six dose levels: 0.01, 0.1, 0.3, 1.5, 3 and 10 mg/kg. Of the approximately 53 patients in dose escalation, 19 had hepatocellular carcinoma, some 15 had melanoma, 9 had renal cell carcinoma and 9 had head and neck cancer. A male proportion of roughly 80% and a mean age of roughly 55 years, ranging from about 20 to 79, were recorded for the dose-escalation cohort. Patients were allowed to have had prior anti-PD-1, anti-PD-L1 or anti-CTLA-4 therapy, and approximately 40% of the dose-escalation patients had previously received checkpoint inhibitors. Partial responses occurred in three dose-escalation patients, of whom one had hepatocellular carcinoma and two had cutaneous melanoma. The purpose of peripheral TCRbeta sequencing was to test whether ivuxolimab changed TCR sequence diversity and led to clonal T-cell expansion. The paper covers the monotherapy dose-escalation part of the phase I ivuxolimab trial, which included N ≈ 57 patients.

The full study reports these points: Antigen specificity was not determined for the clonally expanded peripheral T cells. In the 0.1-3.0 mg/kg groups, partial responders had among the lowest normalized peripheral clonal expansion, particularly in CD8+ T cells. On average, CD8+ T cells showed more expanded clones than CD4+ T cells after ivuxolimab. At doses of 0.1 to 3.0 mg/kg, clonal expansion of both CD4+ and CD8+ blood T cells was observed from baseline to week 6. Low levels of normalized T-cell clonal expansion were also seen in some patients who did not respond.

The CDR3 contains 18 residues, cysteine and phenylalanine counted. Solely the CDR3 DNA is kept, with 54 bases framed from the first base. V is trimmed back by 2 bases and J by 3 bases, and the junction contains 10 bases that no gene match accounts for. CDR1 and CDR2 are drawn from the germline V gene: KGHSH, LQKENI. Patients with autoimmune disease history or receiving systemic immunosuppression were excluded from the trial. Peripheral blood for TCR sequencing was collected from all dose cohorts at baseline, on cycle 4 day 1, and on cycle 7 day 1. The samples were drawn from a first-in-human, open-label, multicenter phase I dose-escalation trial of ivuxolimab. Adults with locally advanced or metastatic melanoma, renal cell, hepatocellular, or head and neck squamous cell carcinoma were enrolled in the trial. Before TCR sequencing, CD4+ and CD8+ T cells were separately sorted from peripheral blood.

Here the chain combines TRBV18 and TRBJ1-1; TRBD1 fits 12 bases in the junction. The sample was CD4+ or CD8+ T cells sorted from blood, taken in a trial of the OX40 agonist ivuxolimab. This clonotype was obtained from an adult with an advanced solid tumor such as melanoma, head and neck, liver or kidney cancer. The DNA is as follows: TGTGCCAGCTCACCATCCGGGACAGGGGGCTGGAAGGACACTGAAGCTTTCTTT. Translated, it reads CASSPSGTGGWKDTEAFF.